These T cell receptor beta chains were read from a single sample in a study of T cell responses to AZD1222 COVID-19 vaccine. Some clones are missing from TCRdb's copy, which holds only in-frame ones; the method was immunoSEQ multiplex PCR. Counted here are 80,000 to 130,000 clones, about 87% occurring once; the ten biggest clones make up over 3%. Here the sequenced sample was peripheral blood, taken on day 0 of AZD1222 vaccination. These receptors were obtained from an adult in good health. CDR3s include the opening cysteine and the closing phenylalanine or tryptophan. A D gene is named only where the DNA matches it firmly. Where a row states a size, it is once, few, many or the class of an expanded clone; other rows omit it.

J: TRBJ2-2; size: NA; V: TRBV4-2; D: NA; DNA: TGTGCCAGCAGCCAAGCTAGGGCCGGGGAGCTGTTTTTT; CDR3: CASSQARAGELFF
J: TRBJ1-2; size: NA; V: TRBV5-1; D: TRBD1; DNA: TGCGCCAGCAGATACGGGACAGGGAATGATGGCTACACCTTC; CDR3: CASRYGTGNDGYTF
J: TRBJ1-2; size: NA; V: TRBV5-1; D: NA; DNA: TGCGCCAGCAGCCCCTCGGGGGACTATGGCTACACCTTC; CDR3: CASSPSGDYGYTF
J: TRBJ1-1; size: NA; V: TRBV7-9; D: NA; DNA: TGTGCCAGCAGCTCTACGGGACTGTTCATGAACACTGAAGCTTTCTTT; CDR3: CASSSTGLFMNTEAFF
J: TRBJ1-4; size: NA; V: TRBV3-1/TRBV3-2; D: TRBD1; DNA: TGTGCCAGCAGCCAAGAGGCCCACGGACAGGGGGTGGGAAGTGAAAAACTGTTTTTT; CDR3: CASSQEAHGQGVGSEKLFF
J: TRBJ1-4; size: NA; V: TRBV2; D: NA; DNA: TGTGCCAGCATGTTGGACTCGGCAAATGAAAAACTGTTTTTT; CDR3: CASMLDSANEKLFF
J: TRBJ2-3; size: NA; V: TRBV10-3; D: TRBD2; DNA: TGTGCCATCAGTGAGTCGGGGGGGTTCACAGATACGCAGTATTTT; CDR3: CAISESGGFTDTQYF
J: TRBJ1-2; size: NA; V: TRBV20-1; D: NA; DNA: TGCAGTGCAAGATTTAACTATGGCTACACCTTC; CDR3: CSARFNYGYTF
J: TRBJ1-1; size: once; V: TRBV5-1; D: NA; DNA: TGCGCCAGCAGCCCGCCTGGTTGGACTGAAGCTTTCTTT; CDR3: CASSPPGWTEAFF
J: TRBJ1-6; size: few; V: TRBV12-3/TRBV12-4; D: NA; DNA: TGTGCCAGCAGCCTGGGACATCGGAAACCCCTCCACTTT; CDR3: CASSLGHRKPLHF
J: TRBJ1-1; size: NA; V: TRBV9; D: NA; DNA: TGTGCCAGCAGCTTCCTAACCACAGCAGGCCATGAAGCTTTCTTT; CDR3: CASSFLTTAGHEAFF
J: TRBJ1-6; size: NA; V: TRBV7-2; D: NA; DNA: TGTGCCAGCAGCTTAGGAATCCGGGACCCCGGGAATTCACCCCTCCACTTT; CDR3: CASSLGIRDPGNSPLHF
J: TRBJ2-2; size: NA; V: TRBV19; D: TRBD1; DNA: TGTGCCAGTAGTTCCCGCGGGGACAGGCACGGACCCGGGGAGCTGTTTTTT; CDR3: CASSSRGDRHGPGELFF
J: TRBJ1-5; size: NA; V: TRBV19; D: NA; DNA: TGTGCCAGTAGTATAGTGGGGGATACCTCCAATCAGCCCCAGCATTTT; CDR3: CASSIVGDTSNQPQHF
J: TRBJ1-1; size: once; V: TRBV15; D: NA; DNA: TGTGCCACCAGCAGAGATAGGCCTGAAGCTTTCTTT; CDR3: CATSRDRPEAFF
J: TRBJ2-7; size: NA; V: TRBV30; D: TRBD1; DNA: TGTGCCTGGAGTGCGCGACAGGGGAGCAACGAGCAGTACTTC; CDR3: CAWSARQGSNEQYF
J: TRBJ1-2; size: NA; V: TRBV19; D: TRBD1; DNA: TGTGCCAGTAGTCCTTTAGGGCAGGGGGGACTCTATGGCTACACCTTC; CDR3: CASSPLGQGGLYGYTF
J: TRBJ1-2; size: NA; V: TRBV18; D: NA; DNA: TGTGCCAGCTCACCAGGCTTGCGCCAGGGGAGCTATGGCTACACCTTC; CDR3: CASSPGLRQGSYGYTF
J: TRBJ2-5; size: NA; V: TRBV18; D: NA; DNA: TGTGCCAGCTCATACAGGACCCAAGAGACCCAGTACTTC; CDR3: CASSYRTQETQYF
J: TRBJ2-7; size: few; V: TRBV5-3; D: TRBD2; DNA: TGTGCCAGAAGCTTGCGGCGGTGGATACTAGCGGGCTGCCGCCGACGCGAGCAGTACTTC; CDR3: CARSLRRWILAGCRRREQYF